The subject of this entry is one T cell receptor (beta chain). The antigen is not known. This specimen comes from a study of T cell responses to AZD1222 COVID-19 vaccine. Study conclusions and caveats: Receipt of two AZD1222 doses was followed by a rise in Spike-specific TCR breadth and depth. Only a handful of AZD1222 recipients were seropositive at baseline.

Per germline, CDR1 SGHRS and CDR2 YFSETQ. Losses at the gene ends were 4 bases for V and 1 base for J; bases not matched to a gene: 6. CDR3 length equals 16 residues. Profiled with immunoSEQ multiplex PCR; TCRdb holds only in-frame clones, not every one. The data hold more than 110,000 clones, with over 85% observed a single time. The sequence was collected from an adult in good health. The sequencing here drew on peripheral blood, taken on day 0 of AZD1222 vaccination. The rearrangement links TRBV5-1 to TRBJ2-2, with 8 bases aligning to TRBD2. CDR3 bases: TGCGCCAGCAGCCCAACCCTAGCGGGGAACACCGGGGAGCTGTTTTTT. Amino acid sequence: CASSPTLAGNTGELFF.